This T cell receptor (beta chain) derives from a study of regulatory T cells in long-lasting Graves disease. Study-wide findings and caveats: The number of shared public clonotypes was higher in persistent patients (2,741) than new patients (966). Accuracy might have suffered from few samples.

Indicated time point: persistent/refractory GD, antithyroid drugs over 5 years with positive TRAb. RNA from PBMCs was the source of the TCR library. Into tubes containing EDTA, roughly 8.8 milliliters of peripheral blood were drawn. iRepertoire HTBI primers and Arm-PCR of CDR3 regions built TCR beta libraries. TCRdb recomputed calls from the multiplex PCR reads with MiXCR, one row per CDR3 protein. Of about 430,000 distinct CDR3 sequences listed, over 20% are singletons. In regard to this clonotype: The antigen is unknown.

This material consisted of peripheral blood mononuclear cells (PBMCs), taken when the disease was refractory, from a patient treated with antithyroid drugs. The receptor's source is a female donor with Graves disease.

CDR3 in amino acids: CASMGTPYGYTF. The DNA of the CDR3 is TGTGCCAGCATGGGGACCCCCTATGGCTACACCTTC. The chain uses TRBV6-1 and TRBJ1-2, with D possibly being TRBD1 (5 bases). The ends were cut back, 7 bases at V and 4 bases at J, with 10 bases in the middle. The CDR3 length is 12 residues. Per germline, CDR1 MNHNS and CDR2 SASEGT.